This TCR beta chain stems from a study of cytomegalovirus exposure and HLA in healthy donors. Overall study results and limits: Roughly uniform sequencing depth across donors was assumed, possibly incorrectly.

Germline CDR1 reads MNHNY; CDR2 reads SVGAGI (reference sequence). The CDR3 has 14 residues. V was trimmed by 4 bases and J by 1 base, leaving 8 bases between them. Vbeta (60) and Jbeta (13) primers were used in the PCR. Data came from immunoSEQ multiplex PCR; TCRdb stores just in-frame clones and leaves some out. The data show about 160,000 clones, with around 77% seen just once and around 1.5% held by the top ten. To note about this clone: Its antigen remains unidentified.

V is TRBV6-6 and J is TRBJ1-3; D call uncertain. This TCR derives from a man between 60 and 75 years old in good health and CMV-seronegative. Sequencing was performed on PBMCs. In DNA, the CDR3 is TGTGCCAGCAGTTCATACAGTTCTGGAAACACCATATATTTT. This gives the protein CASSSYSSGNTIYF.